This T cell receptor beta chain was sequenced for a study of blood T cell repertoires in COVID-19 (dated by TCRdb to between 2020 and 2021). With regard to the full study: Samples covering the acute and convalescent phases of COVID-19 were provided by collaborators in the United States, Italy and Spain. The prospective study material was composed of cDNA or gDNA derived from T cells, B-cell-depleted T cells, or PBMCs. Deeply sampled blood TCRbeta repertoires from subjects exposed to, actively infected with, or recovered from COVID-19 were included in the dataset. A freely available public database, intended as a resource for researchers studying the immune response to SARS-CoV-2, is where the repertoires were released. Samples were obtained from the ongoing ImmuneRACE study (first 160 participants) and from roughly 1,300 subjects provided by 6 global collaborators. Nearly every sample came with metadata listing a de-identified subject ID, COVID-19 status, age in years and sex. Where available, HLA class I and class II types were taken from metadata supplied by the sample provider and were not determined by assay-based typing. General findings and caveats noted by the study authors: Clinical and demographic metadata were provided uncurated, with the amount varying by source and participant.

About this clone itself: Its antigen remains undetermined. No qualities accompany the bases; no much larger clone lies one base away.

According to the germline V gene, CDR1 reads SGHTA and CDR2 reads FQGNSA. Trimming takes 3 bases from V and 1 base from J, and the germline ends sit 13 bases apart. Its CDR3 holds 16 amino acids, cysteine through phenylalanine. Only CDR3 DNA remains: 48 bases, in frame from the first base. The collaborating institutions used their own protocols to collect whole blood in K2EDTA tubes. For TCRbeta analysis, collaborator samples were shipped as frozen whole blood, as isolated PBMCs, or as DNA extracted from either sample type. The immunoSEQ Assay, a bias-controlled multiplex PCR, was used to amplify TCRbeta CDR3 regions from genomic DNA. The study's processing was this. Within the assay, amplification of reference gene primers was used to estimate how many nucleated cells each sample contained. Sequence reads were collapsed and filtered to measure the absolute abundance of every unique TCRbeta CDR3 rearrangement. For each sample, productive Simpson clonality was calculated by taking the square root of Simpson's diversity index across productive rearrangements. TCRdb took this table from immuneACCESS and kept in-frame rearrangements with V and J called. Such tables lack part of the clones; where checked against another copy, unresolved V genes explain under half of the gap, and the rest is unexplained. V, J and clone size were drawn from that table, and D and trimming were deduced from the DNA. The sample table shows 130,000 to 150,000 clones, and approximately 88% are seen once. Jointly, the top ten make up roughly 1.6% of the sample.

This receptor was obtained from a woman in her forties or fifties with acute or convalescent COVID-19. Recombination joined TRBV7-2 with TRBJ1-3, and the D gene may be TRBD1, 6 bases matching. Sequencing used peripheral blood. The nucleotide sequence reads TGTGCCAGCAGCTTCCGGACAGCCGGATCTGGAAACACCATATATTTT. Its protein reads: CASSFRTAGSGNTIYF.